These T cell receptor beta chains were read from a single sample in a study of response to subunit inactivated influenza vaccine. TCRdb passed the RT-PCR reads through MiXCR, listing each CDR3 protein once. The sample lists roughly 700,000 distinct CDR3 sequences; around 13% were seen once. The sequenced sample was PBMCs from blood, obtained about 14 days before vaccination. The origin of the receptors is a middle-aged man who received an inactivated influenza vaccine. The CDR3 runs from the conserved cysteine through the conserved F or W. Each record gives: V gene, D gene, clone size, J gene, CDR3 protein, CDR3 DNA. A D gene is named only where the DNA matches it firmly. Expanded clones are given a class, and other clones once, few, many or no size at all.

TRBV11-1	TRBD1	.	TRBJ1-4	CASSIYGQGGPWPTNEKLFF	TGTGCCAGCAGCATTTATGGACAGGGAGGGCCTTGGCCAACTAATGAAAAACTGTTTTTT
TRBV4-2	.	.	TRBJ2-7	CASSPGDMASYEQYF	TGTGCCAGCAGCCCCGGGGACATGGCCTCCTACGAGCAGTACTTC
TRBV7-2	TRBD1	few	TRBJ1-1	CASSVTGAEAFF	TGTGCCAGCAGCGTTACAGGGGCTGAAGCTTTCTTT
TRBV5-1	.	few	TRBJ2-1	CASRPGLNNEQFF	TGCGCCAGCAGGCCAGGGTTGAACAATGAGCAGTTCTTC
TRBV24-1	.	once	TRBJ2-7	CATSDGQRYEQYF	TGTGCCACCAGTGATGGACAGCGGTACGAGCAGTACTTC
TRBV9	.	few	TRBJ2-2	CASSVGGAGTWELFF	TGTGCCAGCAGCGTAGGGGGCGCCGGCACCTGGGAGCTGTTTTTT
TRBV7-9	.	few	TRBJ1-1	CASSAEAFF	TGTGCCAGCAGTGCTGAAGCTTTCTTT
TRBV7-2	.	few	TRBJ2-1	CASSLYWLSDEQFF	TGTGCCAGCAGCTTATACTGGCTGTCCGATGAGCAGTTCTTC
TRBV6-5	.	many	TRBJ2-3	CASSYTPRDTQYF	TGTGCCAGCAGTTACACGCCCCGGGATACGCAGTATTTT
TRBV6-5	TRBD1	few	TRBJ2-2	CASSYSATGGYVNTGELFF	TGTGCCAGCAGTTACTCAGCGACAGGGGGCTATGTGAACACCGGGGAGCTGTTTTTT
TRBV29-1	.	.	TRBJ2-7	CSDAGLTYEQYF	TGCAGCGACGCCGGGCTGACCTACGAGCAGTACTTC
TRBV7-3	TRBD1	few	TRBJ1-1	CASSPFDRGGEAFF	TGTGCCAGCAGCCCATTCGACAGGGGAGGTGAAGCTTTCTTT
TRBV2	TRBD1	few	TRBJ1-4	CASSAGGQGEKLFF	TGTGCCAGCAGTGCGGGGGGACAGGGTGAAAAACTGTTTTTT
TRBV6-5	TRBD1	.	TRBJ1-1	CASSSQGQGGTEAFF	TGTGCCAGCAGTTCGCAGGGACAGGGGGGCACTGAAGCTTTCTTT
TRBV29-1	.	few	TRBJ1-2	CSVPSQGRNYGYTF	TGCAGCGTCCCATCCCAGGGTCGGAACTATGGCTACACCTTC
TRBV14	.	.	TRBJ2-7	CASSQNRGGGEQYF	TGTGCCAGCAGCCAAAACAGGGGGGGAGGCGAGCAGTACTTC
TRBV20-1	TRBD2	few	TRBJ2-2	CSARTVTSGANTGELFF	TGCAGTGCTAGAACCGTGACTAGCGGGGCGAACACCGGGGAGCTGTTTTTT
TRBV7-9	TRBD2	few	TRBJ2-1	CASRLAGGHYNEQFF	TGTGCCAGCAGACTAGCGGGGGGCCACTACAATGAGCAGTTCTTC
TRBV5-1	TRBD1	few	TRBJ2-5	CASSLLPGTEETQYF	TGCGCCAGCAGCTTACTTCCCGGGACAGAAGAGACCCAGTACTTC
TRBV5-1	.	.	TRBJ2-7	CACSLGQGSYEQYF	TGCGCCTGCAGCTTGGGGCAGGGGTCCTACGAGCAGTACTTC
TRBV9	TRBD1	.	TRBJ2-3	CASSEGNRGSTDTQYF	TGTGCCAGCAGCGAGGGGAACAGGGGGAGCACAGATACGCAGTATTTT
TRBV28	.	.	TRBJ2-7	CASSRLPGTISYEQYF	TGTGCCAGCAGCCGACTACCCGGGACAATCTCCTACGAGCAGTACTTC
TRBV10-3	.	few	TRBJ2-5	CATSVQRETQYF	TGTGCCACATCAGTCCAGAGAGAGACCCAGTACTTC
TRBV19	.	few	TRBJ1-2	CASSPRLIMWYGYTF	TGTGCCAGTAGTCCGCGCCTGATAATGTGGTATGGCTACACCTTC
TRBV3-1	.	.	TRBJ2-7	CASRPSWGGGYEQYF	TGTGCCAGCAGACCCTCCTGGGGGGGCGGCTACGAGCAGTACTTC
TRBV6-2/TRBV6-3	.	few	TRBJ2-7	CASSPPTSTSTYEQYF	TGTGCCAGCAGTCCCCCGACATCTACCTCGACCTACGAGCAGTACTTC
TRBV11-2	.	few	TRBJ2-1	CASSRIRDKIRQFF	TGTGCCAGCAGCAGAATTCGGGACAAAATAAGGCAGTTCTTC
TRBV14	TRBD2	.	TRBJ2-1	CASSQFTGRGYNEQFF	TGTGCCAGCAGCCAATTTACCGGGAGGGGATACAATGAGCAGTTCTTC
TRBV25-1	.	few	TRBJ2-2	CASSGRGTKNTGELFF	TGTGCCAGCAGTGGAAGGGGAACAAAGAACACCGGGGAGCTGTTTTTT
TRBV28	.	.	TRBJ1-5	CASSLLLDGGQPQHF	TGTGCCAGCAGTTTACTCCTGGACGGAGGTCAGCCCCAGCATTTT
TRBV5-1	TRBD2	few	TRBJ2-1	CASRFLAGDNEQFF	TGCGCCAGCAGGTTTCTAGCGGGGGACAATGAGCAGTTCTTC
TRBV5-6	.	.	TRBJ2-5	CASSLAGGESGALVETQYF	TGTGCCAGCAGCTTGGCCGGTGGGGAATCAGGGGCGCTTGTGGAGACCCAGTACTTC
TRBV18	TRBD1	.	TRBJ1-4	CASSPTPGTGGEKLFF	TGTGCCAGCTCACCAACTCCCGGGACAGGGGGTGAAAAACTGTTTTTT
TRBV10-3	TRBD2	few	TRBJ2-5	CAIRPGGVDETQYF	TGTGCCATCAGGCCGGGGGGAGTGGATGAGACCCAGTACTTC
TRBV29-1	.	many	TRBJ2-5	CSVDEGLAQYF	TGCAGCGTTGACGAGGGTCTGGCCCAGTACTTC
TRBV6-2/TRBV6-3	.	few	TRBJ2-3	CASKETDTQYF	TGTGCCAGCAAGGAGACGGATACGCAGTATTTT
TRBV20-1	TRBD2	many	TRBJ2-5	CSANLGGGVETQYF	TGCAGTGCTAATCTTGGCGGGGGAGTGGAGACCCAGTACTTC
TRBV5-1	TRBD2	many	TRBJ2-3	CASSLSSGGITDTQYF	TGCGCCAGCAGCTTGTCTTCGGGGGGGATCACAGATACGCAGTATTTT
TRBV28	TRBD1	many	TRBJ1-5	CASTKFNPRGRGSNQPQHF	TGTGCCAGCACCAAATTTAACCCCCGTGGCAGGGGGAGCAATCAGCCCCAGCATTTT
TRBV2	TRBD2	many	TRBJ2-7	CASSNGLAGYEQYF	TGTGCCAGCAGTAATGGACTAGCGGGCTACGAGCAGTACTTC
TRBV4-1	.	.	TRBJ1-3	CASSLTGGATFGNTIYF	TGCGCCAGCAGCCTTACGGGGGGGGCAACGTTTGGAAACACCATATATTTT
TRBV7-9	TRBD1	.	TRBJ1-1	CASSAGQGYTEAFF	TGTGCCAGCAGCGCGGGACAGGGGTACACTGAAGCTTTCTTT
TRBV12-3/TRBV12-4	TRBD2	few	TRBJ2-3	CASSLVASGGGTDTQYF	TGTGCCAGCAGTTTAGTCGCTAGCGGGGGAGGCACAGATACGCAGTATTTT
TRBV5-6	.	few	TRBJ2-6	CASSRRSSGANVLTF	TGTGCCAGCAGCAGAAGAAGCTCTGGGGCCAACGTCCTGACTTTC
TRBV5-1	.	.	TRBJ2-2	CASSQRYGIPGELFF	TGCGCCAGCAGCCAACGTTACGGGATACCCGGGGAGCTGTTTTTT
TRBV29-1	TRBD1	.	TRBJ2-4	CSVPDRDGANIQYF	TGCAGCGTTCCGGACAGGGACGGTGCAAACATTCAGTACTTC
TRBV18	.	.	TRBJ2-2	CASSPRPGASKTGELFF	TGTGCCAGCTCACCCAGGCCAGGTGCCTCCAAAACCGGGGAGCTGTTTTTT
TRBV24-1	TRBD1	few	TRBJ2-2	CATSDPTGANTGELFF	TGTGCCACCAGTGACCCAACAGGGGCGAACACCGGGGAGCTGTTTTTT
TRBV4-3	.	many	TRBJ1-5	CASSPLPVGRQPQHF	TGCGCCAGCAGTCCATTACCCGTGGGTCGACAGCCCCAGCATTTT
TRBV25-1	TRBD1	few	TRBJ2-1	CASSGNRGLGWNEQFF	TGTGCCAGCAGTGGGAACAGGGGTTTAGGATGGAATGAGCAGTTCTTC
TRBV29-1	TRBD1	.	TRBJ1-1	CSVAGGIEAFF	TGCAGCGTTGCAGGGGGGATTGAAGCTTTCTTT
TRBV9	TRBD2	many	TRBJ2-5	CASSVGVSGVQETQYF	TGTGCCAGCAGCGTAGGGGTTAGCGGGGTTCAAGAGACCCAGTACTTC
TRBV4-2	.	.	TRBJ2-3	CASSPFRGNPVDTQYF	TGTGCCAGCAGCCCATTCAGGGGCAACCCGGTGGATACGCAGTATTTT
TRBV5-1	TRBD1	once	TRBJ2-7	CASSEEGQGSYEQYF	TGCGCCAGCAGCGAGGAGGGACAGGGATCCTACGAGCAGTACTTC
TRBV29-1	.	.	TRBJ1-5	CSVVIGTNQPQHF	TGCAGCGTTGTGATCGGGACCAATCAGCCCCAGCATTTT
TRBV2	.	many	TRBJ2-5	CASSEDPAGTQYF	TGTGCCAGCAGTGAGGACCCAGCGGGGACCCAGTACTTC
TRBV30	TRBD2	once	TRBJ2-1	CASAGGPYNEQFF	TGTGCCTCCGCGGGGGGGCCTTACAATGAGCAGTTCTTC
TRBV10-3	.	.	TRBJ2-1	CAISVGRDNEQFF	TGTGCCATCAGTGTGGGCAGGGACAATGAGCAGTTCTTC
TRBV5-1	.	.	TRBJ1-6	CASSLVPGLAQGNSPLHF	TGCGCCAGCAGCTTGGTTCCGGGTCTTGCGCAGGGAAATTCACCCCTCCACTTT
TRBV10-3	TRBD2	.	TRBJ2-7	CAIGIAGESEQYF	TGTGCCATCGGGATAGCGGGAGAAAGTGAGCAGTACTTC